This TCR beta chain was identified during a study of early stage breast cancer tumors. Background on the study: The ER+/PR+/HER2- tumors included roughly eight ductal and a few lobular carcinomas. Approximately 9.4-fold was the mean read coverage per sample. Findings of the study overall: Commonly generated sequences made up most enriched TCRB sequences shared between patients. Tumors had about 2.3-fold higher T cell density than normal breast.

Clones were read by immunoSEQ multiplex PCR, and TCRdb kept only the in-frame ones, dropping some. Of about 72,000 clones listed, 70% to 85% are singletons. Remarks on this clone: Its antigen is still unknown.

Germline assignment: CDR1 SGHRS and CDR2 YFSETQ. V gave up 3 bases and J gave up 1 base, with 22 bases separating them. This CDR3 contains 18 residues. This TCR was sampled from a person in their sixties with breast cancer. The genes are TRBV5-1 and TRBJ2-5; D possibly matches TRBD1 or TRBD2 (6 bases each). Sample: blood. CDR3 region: CASSSRLGGGLSQETQYF. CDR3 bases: TGCGCCAGCAGCTCTCGGCTAGGGGGAGGTTTGAGCCAAGAGACCCAGTACTTC.